The present entry profiles one TCR beta chain with its context. This record belongs to a study of blood T cells in healthy people across ages. With a J-beta primer mix and a sample-barcoded 5' primer, a second PCR ran roughly 7 to 11 cycles. TCRdb passed the 5' RACE reads through MiXCR, listing each CDR3 protein once. The sample has around 2 million distinct CDR3 sequences; around 40% are singletons. The ends lost 1 base at V and 11 bases at J; junction bases unmatched: 8. CDR1 SNHLY and CDR2 FYNNEI come from the germline V gene. The CDR3 is made up of 15 amino acids. The chain couples TRBV2 to TRBJ2-1, with 10 bases aligning to TRBD2. The receptor was isolated from a human donor in good health. Sample: blood. The CDR3 protein is CASSEGLAGANKQFF. CDR3 sequence (DNA): TGTGCCAGCAGTGAAGGACTAGCGGGTGCTAATAAGCAGTTCTTC.